This T cell receptor beta chain was captured in a study of cytomegalovirus exposure and HLA in healthy donors. Study-wide background: Out of roughly 170 million T cells, an earlier analysis found more than 95 million unique TCR beta sequences in total. Study findings and constraints: Among the sequence variants, a highly shared cluster was likely an artifact of sequencing. Cytomegalovirus-associated TCR beta chains were listed, numbering some 170.

This CDR3 is built from 15 residues. Germline V gene lookup returns CDR1 MRHNA and CDR2 SNTAGT. The V gene lost 0 bases and the J gene lost 6 bases, with 12 bases spanning the gap. This clone has only a few counts. Its target is unknown. The PCR contained 60 Vbeta and 13 Jbeta primers. TCRdb's copy holds only in-frame clones and misses some; the assay was immunoSEQ multiplex PCR. The table has around 100,000 clones, about 80% seen once. This receptor was obtained from a woman in her forties in good health and CMV-seronegative. The chain has TRBV6-4 and TRBJ2-1; D remains unclear. What was sequenced was PBMCs. The CDR3 sequence is CASSDSLSPSNEQFF. In DNA, the CDR3 is TGTGCCAGCAGTGACTCGTTGTCTCCCAGCAATGAGCAGTTCTTC.